This TCR beta chain is drawn from a study of vaccination and CD4 T cells after COVID-19. The CDR3 is 15 residues long. Looked up from germline, CDR1 is SNHLY and CDR2 is FYNNEI. J lost 1 base, V lost 8 bases, and 7 bases had no gene match. Stated time point: late sampling 161 to 241 days after vaccination in three convalescent patients. TCRdb re-derived calls from the PCR reads in MiXCR, one entry per CDR3 protein. The sample records 25,000 to 30,000 distinct CDR3 sequences, about 54% being singletons. This specimen was CD4+ T cells from blood, taken about 7 months after SARS-CoV-2 vaccination. This chain connects TRBV2 to TRBJ2-1, with 8 nucleotides matching TRBD2. This sequence originates from a human donor who had recovered from COVID-19. CDR3 loop: CASLTRLASYNEQFF. CDR3 nucleotide sequence: TGTGCCAGCCTCACGAGACTAGCGTCCTACAATGAGCAGTTCTTC.